These 25 T cell receptor beta chains originate from one sample sequenced in a study of regulatory T cells in long-lasting Graves disease. Building of the TCR beta libraries involved iRepertoire HTBI primers and Arm-PCR of CDR3 regions. TCRdb recomputed calls from the multiplex PCR reads with MiXCR, one row per CDR3 protein. The repertoire holds fewer than 450,000 distinct CDR3 sequences, with 20% to 30% as singletons. The time point was: persistent/refractory GD, antithyroid drugs over 5 years with positive TRAb. With RNA extracted from PBMCs as input, the TCR library was made. Sequences were derived from peripheral blood mononuclear cells (PBMCs), sampled when the disease was refractory, from a patient treated with antithyroid drugs. These receptors all stem from a female donor with Graves disease.

Note on this clonotype: One end of the junction is discordant with germline, which a read error may explain. The chain combines TRBV3-1 with TRBJ1-2; the D is unclear. CDR1 LGHDT and CDR2 YNNKEL come from the germline V gene (reference sequence). CDR3 length equals 12 residues. The CDR3 reads CASSLNMESSIF. The CDR3 DNA reads as TGTGCCAGCAGCCTCAACATGGAATCGAGCATCTTC.

This chain joins TRBV27 and TRBJ2-7; 11 nucleotides align to TRBD2. The CDR3 sequence is 15 residues long. CDR1 and CDR2 from the germline V gene are MNHEY and SMNVEV (reference sequence). Trimming removed 5 bases from V and 7 bases from J; junction bases left unmatched: 10. CDR3 DNA: TGTGCCAGCAGTCCCGGACTAGCGGGCCCCTTGGAGCAGTACTTC. This codes for CASSPGLAGPLEQYF.

This clonotype was counted a few times. This chain links TRBV2 with TRBJ1-1; TRBD1 might be the D (6 bases). CDR1 and CDR2 from the germline V gene are SNHLY and FYNNEI. The CDR3 length is 16 residues. V lost 2 bases and J 3 bases, leaving 16 bases between the germline ends. The CDR3 reads CASSETIQGEDTEAFF. CDR3 coding DNA: TGTGCCAGCAGTGAAACAATACAGGGTGAGGACACTGAAGCTTTCTTT.

This clonotype was detected many times. The gene calls are TRBV2 and TRBJ2-5; weak D call: TRBD1 (6 bases). V lost 8 bases, J lost 6 bases, and 10 bases lay in between. The CDR3 has 11 amino acids. Germline lookup yields CDR1 SNHLY and CDR2 FYNNEI. The chain's CDR3 is CASQGSQTQYF. The CDR3 DNA reads as TGTGCCAGCCAGGGGTCGCAGACCCAGTACTTC.

This clonotype has at least ten counts. The V gene is TRBV7-2, the J gene TRBJ2-2; 9 nucleotides match TRBD1. CDR3 length: 15 residues. Germline lookup yields CDR1 SGHTA and CDR2 FQGNSA. The trim removed 5 bases at V and 1 base at J, leaving 2 bases unmatched. CDR3 DNA: TGTGCCAGCAGCCTGGGACAGGGGAACACCGGGGAGCTGTTTTTT. Translating gives CASSLGQGNTGELFF.

The V call is TRBV6-4, the J call TRBJ1-5; D is possibly TRBD1 (5 bases). V lost 7 bases, J lost 0 bases, and 10 bases lay in between. Germline V gene data show CDR1 as MRHNA and CDR2 as SNTAGT. This CDR3 has 14 residues. CDR3 in DNA: TGTGCCAGCACCCCGGGGGGTAGCAATCAGCCCCAGCATTTT. This encodes CASTPGGSNQPQHF.

Remarks on this clonotype: One end of the junction fails to match germline, which may point to a read error. The genes are TRBV25-1 and TRBJ1-5; 10 bases are shared with TRBD1. From germline, CDR1 is MGHDK and CDR2 SYGVNS. The CDR3 contains 19 residues. The CDR3 reads CASGEYFRTGGDINQPQHF. In DNA form, the CDR3 reads TGTGCCAGCGGTGAATATTTTCGGACAGGGGGTGACATCAATCAGCCCCAGCATTTT.

V and J are TRBV13 and TRBJ2-7, with D possibly called TRBD1 or TRBD2 (7 bases each). CDR1 PRHDT and CDR2 FYEKMQ come from the germline V gene (reference sequence). Deletions cut 0 bases from V and 9 bases from J, with 15 bases between. This CDR3 is built from 14 residues. The CDR3 sequence: CASSLGVGGGVQYF. Written as DNA, the CDR3 is TGTGCCAGCAGCTTAGGGGTGGGAGGGGGCGTGCAGTACTTC. The full variable domain, with the rest looked up from reference TRBV13 and TRBJ2-7, is AAGVIQSPRHLIKEKRETATLKCYPIPRHDTVYWYQQGPGQDPQFLISFYEKMQSDKGSIPDRFSAQQFSDYHSELNMSSLELGDSALYFCASSLGVGGGVQYFGPGTRLTVT.

The V and J genes are TRBV2 and TRBJ1-2, with D perhaps TRBD1 (6 bases). With 6 bases removed from V and 0 bases from J, the gap between germline ends came to 20 bases. This CDR3 is 17 amino acids long. Germline CDR1 is SNHLY and CDR2 is FYNNEI. The chain's CDR3 is CASRGGDGGIANYGYTF. CDR3 nucleotides: TGTGCCAGCAGAGGGGGGGACGGTGGGATAGCTAACTATGGCTACACCTTC.

V gene TRBV19 combines with J gene TRBJ2-7; 7 bases line up with TRBD2. V was pared by 3 bases and J by 1 base, with 6 bases of the junction left unmatched. This CDR3 is built from 15 residues. CDR1 LNHDA and CDR2 SQIVND come from the germline V gene (reference sequence). CDR3 amino acids: CASSIGASGSYEQYF. The DNA of the CDR3 is TGTGCCAGTAGTATCGGGGCTAGCGGTTCCTACGAGCAGTACTTC.

The chain recombines TRBV7-9 with TRBJ2-7, with 11 bases lining up with TRBD2. The CDR3 loop spans 17 amino acids. V lost 5 bases, J lost 6 bases, and 15 bases stayed unmatched. Germline CDR1 reads SEHNR; CDR2 reads FQNEAQ (reference sequence). CDR3: CASSHSGSSGRAGEQYF. The CDR3 nucleotides are TGTGCCAGCAGCCATTCGGGGAGTAGCGGGAGGGCCGGCGAGCAGTACTTC. Variable domain in full (rest from reference TRBV7-9 and TRBJ2-7): DTGVSQNPRHKITKRGQNVTFRCDPISEHNRLYWYRQTLGQGPEFLTYFQNEAQLEKSRLLSDRFSAERPKGSFSTLEIQRTEQGDSAMYLCASSHSGSSGRAGEQYFGPGTRLTVT.

As DNA, the CDR3 is TGTGCCAGCAGCCCAGAAGTTTTCAACACTGAAGCTTTCTTT. Translating gives CASSPEVFNTEAFF. The chain recombines TRBV7-9 with TRBJ1-1; D remains unclear. The germline V and J ends were trimmed by 5 bases and 2 bases, with 12 bases remaining between them. Germline assignment: CDR1 SEHNR and CDR2 FQNEAQ (reference sequence). CDR3 length: 14 amino acids.

This clonotype came up many times. J is TRBJ2-2 and V is TRBV5-1; 11 nucleotides line up with TRBD2. There are 16 residues in the CDR3. The V gene's germline CDR1 is SGHRS and CDR2 YFSETQ. The junction had 4 bases not matched to a gene; V was cut back by 4 bases and J by 2 bases. Here the CDR3 reads CASSPGTSGNTGELFF. CDR3 DNA: TGCGCCAGCAGCCCAGGGACTAGCGGAAACACCGGGGAGCTGTTTTTT. Full variable domain (outside the CDR3, taken from reference TRBV5-1 and TRBJ2-2): KAGVTQTPRYLIKTRGQQVTLSCSPISGHRSVSWYQQTPGQGLQFLFEYFSETQRNKGNFPGRFSGRQFSNSRSEMNVSTLELGDSALYLCASSPGTSGNTGELFFGEGSRLTVL.

This clonotype turned up a few times. The V call is TRBV10-3, the J call TRBJ1-5; D remains unclear. Trimming cost V 3 bases and J 3 bases, with 6 bases left between them. Germline values: CDR1 ENHRY, CDR2 SYGVKD. The CDR3 has 13 residues. The CDR3 DNA is TGTGCCATCAGTGAAGGGTTCAATCAGCCCCAGCATTTT. It specifies CAISEGFNQPQHF.

About this clonotype: This may stem from a read error, because a much larger clone lies one nucleotide away. The chain combines TRBV27 with TRBJ2-7; 10 bases align to TRBD1. CDR1 and CDR2 from the germline V gene are MNHEY and SMNVEV (reference sequence). This CDR3 comprises 14 residues. With V trimmed by 6 bases and J by 3 bases, 5 bases remained unmatched. The CDR3 DNA reads TGTGCCAGCAGCTTCGGGACAGGGGTCTACGAGCAGTACTTC. Its protein is CASSFGTGVYEQYF.

The chain combines TRBV7-9 with TRBJ2-2; D uncertain. The germline gives CDR1 SEHNR, CDR2 FQNEAQ (reference sequence). CDR3 length: 12 residues. The ends were cut back, 0 bases at V and 15 bases at J, with 11 bases in the middle. The CDR3 loop reads CASSLARARLFF. The CDR3 region has the DNA TGTGCCAGCAGCTTAGCGCGAGCCCGGTTGTTTTTT.

The V call is TRBV6-1, the J call TRBJ2-7; 10 bases line up with TRBD2. The V and J ends lost 5 bases and 6 bases, in that order; junction bases with no gene match: 10. Germline loops: CDR1 MNHNS, CDR2 SASEGT. The CDR3 loop spans 15 amino acids. Here the CDR3 reads CASSKGSGRSLEQYF. For the CDR3, the DNA is TGTGCCAGCAGTAAGGGTAGCGGGAGGTCGCTCGAGCAGTACTTC.

This clonotype showed up many times. The CDR3 nucleotides read TGTGCCAGCAGTTACGCGGGAGGGCCCTCCGAGCAGTACTTC. It is translated as CASSYAGGPSEQYF. The V call is TRBV6-5, the J call TRBJ2-7, with 9 bases lining up with TRBD2. The CDR3 runs 14 residues. Trimming took 2 bases from V and 6 from J; bases not matched to a gene: 5. The germline CDR1 and CDR2 sequences are MNHEY and SVGAGI.

Many counts were recorded for this clonotype. The chain uses TRBV12-3 or TRBV12-4 and TRBJ2-5; TRBD1 matches 7 bases. This CDR3 is built from 15 residues. Trimming took 7 bases from V and 4 from J; bases not matched to a gene: 12. The CDR3 is CASTPPAGGRETQYF. The CDR3 DNA sequence: TGTGCCAGCACCCCTCCTGCAGGGGGTAGAGAGACCCAGTACTTC.

This clonotype was seen more than once but under ten times. This chain connects TRBV14 to TRBJ1-2, with D uncertain. Between the trimmed V and J ends, which lost 0 bases and 6 bases, there was a span of 8 bases. The CDR3 loop spans 13 amino acids. Germline V lookup: CDR1 SGHDN, CDR2 FVKESK. The CDR3 bases are TGTGCCAGCAGCCAAGATTTCACTCATGGCTACACCTTC. It is translated as CASSQDFTHGYTF.

V and J are TRBV29-1 and TRBJ2-1; 7 bases map to TRBD2. V shed 7 bases, J shed 6 bases, and the junction held 9 bases outside the gene matches. Germline assignment: CDR1 SQVTM and CDR2 ANQGSEA. This CDR3 has 13 amino acids. CDR3 coding DNA: TGCAGCGCCCAAGCGGGAAATTTCAATGAGCAGTTCTTC. Protein: CSAQAGNFNEQFF.

At least ten counts were recorded for this clonotype. The rearrangement links TRBV28 to TRBJ1-2; possible D gene TRBD1, 6 bases. The germline CDR1 and CDR2 sequences are MDHEN and SYDVKM. The germline V and J ends were trimmed by 5 bases and 8 bases, with 18 bases remaining between them. The CDR3 is 14 amino acids. The CDR3 protein is CASSRTGQSGGYTF. The CDR3 bases are TGTGCCAGCAGTCGCACAGGGCAATCGGGAGGCTACACCTTC.

J is TRBJ2-4 and V is TRBV5-5; D is undetermined. The CDR3 covers 14 residues. Germline-derived CDR1 and CDR2 are SGHKS and YYEKEE (reference sequence). With 6 bases removed from V and 1 base from J, the gap between germline ends came to 11 bases. The CDR3 sequence is CASKSDLAKNIQYF. The CDR3 DNA reads TGTGCCAGCAAGAGCGACCTGGCCAAAAACATTCAGTACTTC. Together with reference TRBV5-5 and TRBJ2-4, the CDR3 gives the full variable domain: DAGVTQSPTHLIKTRGQQVTLRCSPISGHKSVSWYQQVLGQGPQFIFQYYEKEERGRGNFPDRFSARQFPNYSSELNVNALLLGDSALYLCASKSDLAKNIQYFGAGTRLSVL.

The chain combines TRBV6-1 with TRBJ1-6; the D is unclear. Trimming shortened V by 1 base and J by 0 bases, and 7 bases separated the two germline ends. From germline, CDR1 is MNHNS and CDR2 SASEGT. The CDR3 runs to 16 residues. The CDR3 loop is CASSEGEGSYNSPLHF. The CDR3 nucleotides read TGTGCCAGCAGTGAAGGGGAGGGCTCCTATAATTCACCCCTCCACTTT.

V gene TRBV20-1 combines with J gene TRBJ2-2, with TRBD2 matching over 7 bases. V trimming: 0 bases; J trimming: 4 bases; junction bases outside the gene matches: 8. This CDR3 has 16 amino acids. Germline CDR1 DFQATT, CDR2 SNEGSKA (reference sequence). The CDR3 region has the DNA TGCAGTGCTAGAGAAGGCGGGAGTGTTGGCACCGGGGAGCTGTTTTTT. Its translation: CSAREGGSVGTGELFF.